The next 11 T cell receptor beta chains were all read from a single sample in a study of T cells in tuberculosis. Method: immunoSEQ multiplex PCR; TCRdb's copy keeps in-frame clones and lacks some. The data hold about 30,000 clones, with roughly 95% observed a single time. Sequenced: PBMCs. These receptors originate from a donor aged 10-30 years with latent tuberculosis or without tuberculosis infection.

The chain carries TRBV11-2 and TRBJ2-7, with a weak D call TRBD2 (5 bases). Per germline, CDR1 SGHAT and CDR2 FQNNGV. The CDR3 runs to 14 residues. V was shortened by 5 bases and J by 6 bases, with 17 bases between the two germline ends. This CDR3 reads CASSPDTRYREQYF. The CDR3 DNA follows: TGTGCCAGCAGCCCCGATACTAGGTACCGCGAGCAGTACTTC.

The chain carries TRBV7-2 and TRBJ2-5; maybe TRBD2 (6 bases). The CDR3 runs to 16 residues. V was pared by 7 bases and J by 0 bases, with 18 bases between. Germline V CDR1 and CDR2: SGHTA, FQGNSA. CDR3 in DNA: TGTGCCAGCATCCCTTTCGGGGACTTGTACCAAGAGACCCAGTACTTC. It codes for CASIPFGDLYQETQYF.

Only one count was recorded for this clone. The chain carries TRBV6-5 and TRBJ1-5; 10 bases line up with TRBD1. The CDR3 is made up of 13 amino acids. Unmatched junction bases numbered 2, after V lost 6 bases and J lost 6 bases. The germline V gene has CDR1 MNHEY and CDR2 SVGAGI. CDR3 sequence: CASSWDRGQPQHF. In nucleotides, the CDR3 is TGTGCCAGCAGCTGGGACAGGGGTCAGCCCCAGCATTTT.

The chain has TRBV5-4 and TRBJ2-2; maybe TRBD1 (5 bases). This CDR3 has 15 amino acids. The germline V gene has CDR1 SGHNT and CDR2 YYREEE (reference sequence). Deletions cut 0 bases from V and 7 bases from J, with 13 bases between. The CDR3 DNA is TGTGCCAGCAGCTTGGCTAAGGGGATCGGCGGGGAGCTGTTTTTT. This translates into CASSLAKGIGGELFF.

CDR3 region: CASGASYNEQFF. CDR3 bases: TGTGCCAGCGGAGCTTCCTACAATGAGCAGTTCTTC. The chain combines TRBV25-1 with TRBJ2-1; the D is unclear. CDR1 is MGHDK, CDR2 SYGVNS, per germline. The CDR3 is 12 amino acids. V lost 8 bases, J lost 1 base, and 6 bases lay in between.

The CDR3 coding sequence is TGTGCCACTATCGGGACAGGGGTGGATGAGCAGTTCTTC. It encodes CATIGTGVDEQFF. This chain uses TRBV6-5 with TRBJ2-1; 10 nucleotides line up with TRBD1. From germline, CDR1 is MNHEY and CDR2 SVGAGI. With 10 bases clipped from V and 8 bases from J, the junction kept 8 bases outside the gene matches. CDR3 size: 13 residues.

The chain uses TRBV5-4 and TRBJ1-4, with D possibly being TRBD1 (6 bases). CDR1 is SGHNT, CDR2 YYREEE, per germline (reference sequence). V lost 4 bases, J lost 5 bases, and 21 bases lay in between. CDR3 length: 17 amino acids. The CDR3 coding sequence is TGTGCCAGCAGCCCCGGGGGGCCAACTCCGGCCAATGAAAAACTGTTTTTT. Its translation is CASSPGGPTPANEKLFF.

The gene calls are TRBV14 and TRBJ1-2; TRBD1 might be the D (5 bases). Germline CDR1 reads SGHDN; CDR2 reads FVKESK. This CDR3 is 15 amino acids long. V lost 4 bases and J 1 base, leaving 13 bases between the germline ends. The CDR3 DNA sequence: TGTGCCAGCAGCCCGATCGACAGTTTTAACTATGGCTACACCTTC. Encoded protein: CASSPIDSFNYGYTF. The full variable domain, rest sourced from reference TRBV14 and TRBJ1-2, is EAGVTQFPSHSVIEKGQTVTLRCDPISGHDNLYWYRRVMGKEIKFLLHFVKESKQDESGMPNNRFLAERTGGTYSTLKVQPAELEDSGVYFCASSPIDSFNYGYTFGSGTRLTVV.

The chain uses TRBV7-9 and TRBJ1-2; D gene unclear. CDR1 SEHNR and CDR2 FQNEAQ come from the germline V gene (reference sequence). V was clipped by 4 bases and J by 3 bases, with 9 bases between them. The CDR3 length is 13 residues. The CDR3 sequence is CASSSTNYYGYTF. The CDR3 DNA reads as TGTGCCAGCAGCTCTACGAATTACTATGGCTACACCTTC.

This chain's CDR3 is CASSLATPFGQVYEQYF. The CDR3 bases are TGTGCCAGCAGCTTGGCTACCCCCTTCGGACAAGTTTACGAGCAGTACTTC. The chain recombines TRBV5-4 with TRBJ2-7; D perhaps matches TRBD1 (5 bases). V gave up 0 bases and J gave up 4 bases, with 20 bases separating them. CDR1 is SGHNT, CDR2 YYREEE, per germline (reference sequence). The length of the CDR3 is 17 residues. Full variable domain (outside the CDR3, taken from reference TRBV5-4 and TRBJ2-7): ETGVTQSPTHLIKTRGQQVTLRCSSQSGHNTVSWYQQALGQGPQFIFQYYREEENGRGNFPPRFSGLQFPNYSSELNVNALELDDSALYLCASSLATPFGQVYEQYFGPGTRLTVT.

The CDR3 coding sequence is TGCGCCAGCAGCTTGGAAGGGACTAGACCTAGCACAGATACGCAGTATTTT. Its translation: CASSLEGTRPSTDTQYF. The rearrangement joins TRBV5-1 to TRBJ2-3; 8 bases agree with TRBD2. Germline trimming cut 0 bases from V and 0 bases from J; bases unmatched to any gene: 6. The CDR3 is made up of 17 amino acids. The V gene's germline CDR1 is SGHRS and CDR2 YFSETQ.